The 4 T cell receptor beta chains listed next were all sequenced from one sample in a study of CD8+ T cells in alopecia areata. Extracted from the samples, RNA was reverse transcribed into cDNA to serve as the sequencing template. TCRdb keeps only in-frame clones here, not all; method: immunoSEQ multiplex PCR. Of approximately 210,000 clones detected, 64% appear once; the ten largest clones hold around 4.2%. Sample treatment: oral pan-JAK inhibitor, 5-10 mg twice daily. The input for sequencing was CD4+ T cells sorted from blood, taken at week 4, from a patient treated with tofacitinib. Receptors originate from a human donor with alopecia areata.

A single count supports this clone. V and J are TRBV2 and TRBJ1-2; D gene uncertain. The CDR3 is 15 amino acids. The V and J ends lost 1 base and 4 bases respectively, with 13 bases between them. Germline values: CDR1 SNHLY, CDR2 FYNNEI. The CDR3 DNA reads as TGTGCCAGCAGTGAAGTTCGGACGGAGACCTATGGCTACACCTTC. It specifies CASSEVRTETYGYTF.

This clone has only one observation. The chain is built from TRBV11-2 and TRBJ1-2; 7 bases fit TRBD1. Trimming cost V 1 base and J 4 bases; bases outside gene matches: 0. CDR3 length: 13 amino acids. CDR1 and CDR2 from the germline V gene are SGHAT and FQNNGV. This chain's CDR3 is CASSLGQGYGYTF. CDR3 bases: TGTGCCAGCAGCTTAGGACAGGGCTATGGCTACACCTTC. Full variable domain (missing parts from reference TRBV11-2 and TRBJ1-2): EAGVAQSPRYKIIEKRQSVAFWCNPISGHATLYWYQQILGQGPKLLIQFQNNGVVDDSQLPKDRFSAERLKGVDSTLKIQPAKLEDSAVYLCASSLGQGYGYTFGSGTRLTVV.

The V gene is TRBV2, the J gene TRBJ2-3; the D gene is possibly TRBD1 (6 bases). Germline loops: CDR1 SNHLY, CDR2 FYNNEI. The CDR3 length is 16 residues. V lost 4 bases and J 2 bases, leaving 16 bases between the germline ends. The CDR3 reads CASSAATGSPTDTQYF. The CDR3 DNA reads as TGTGCCAGCAGTGCCGCTACAGGGTCTCCCACAGATACGCAGTATTTT.

J is TRBJ1-5 and V is TRBV6-5; 8 bases fit TRBD1. Germline CDR1 reads MNHEY; CDR2 reads SVGAGI. The length of the CDR3 is 13 residues. Losses at the gene ends were 5 bases for V and 8 bases for J; bases not matched to a gene: 5. DNA for the CDR3: TGTGCCAGCAGTGGGACAGGTAATAAGCCCCAGCATTTT. The encoded protein is CASSGTGNKPQHF.